The entry that follows covers one T cell receptor beta chain sequence. Trimming cost V 9 bases and J 7 bases; bases outside gene matches: 15. The germline CDR1 and CDR2 sequences are MDHEN and SYDVKM. The CDR3 has 14 amino acids. This entry comes from a study of cytomegalovirus exposure and HLA in healthy donors. The PCR used 60 Vbeta and 13 Jbeta primers. In the original processing: About 12 million shared chains were among the approximately 76 million unique TCR beta chains that a later analysis counted. Method: immunoSEQ multiplex PCR; TCRdb's copy keeps in-frame clones and lacks some. V and J calls and clone size are copied from that table; D and trimming were computed from the DNA. In the table there are roughly 120,000 clones, approximately 86% of which are singletons.

The clonotype originates from a man between 35 and 55 years old in good health and CMV-seronegative. Specimen: PBMCs. This chain joins TRBV28 and TRBJ2-7, with 7 bases aligning to TRBD1. DNA of the CDR3: TGTGCCAGTACCCTGGACAGGAGTCTCTCGGAGCAGTACTTC. This sequence encodes CASTLDRSLSEQYF.